This TCR beta chain stems from a study of CD8 T cells in Susac syndrome. General study results and limits: The TCR sequencing and HLA analysis in the study involved a relatively small number of individuals, as the study acknowledged.

Random hexamers primed reverse transcription of about 0.5 to 1 ug RNA. One entry per CDR3 protein results from TCRdb running MiXCR on the immunoSEQ multiplex PCR reads. The sample lists some 70,000 distinct CDR3 sequences; about 94% were seen once. CDR1 and CDR2 (germline): SEHNR, FQNEAQ (reference sequence). The CDR3 has 15 amino acids. V lost 4 bases and J lost 0; bases outside the gene matches: 4. TCR beta sequencing covered blood CD8+ and CD4+ T cells. Patients with stable or active relapsing-remitting disease, all of them treatment-naive, made up the multiple sclerosis controls. Negative isolation yielded CD4+ and CD8+ T cells, and FACS enriched TEMRA cells. Turning to this clonotype: Its antigen is currently unknown.

This chain uses TRBV7-9 with TRBJ2-3; 7 positions match TRBD2. The TCR originated in a human donor with multiple sclerosis. Input material: CD8+ T cells from PBMCs. The DNA for the CDR3 is TGTGCCAGCAGCTCCGGGACTATCAGCACAGATACGCAGTATTTT. This translates into CASSSGTISTDTQYF.